These T cell receptor beta chains were read from a single sample in a study of STAT3 mutations in large granular lymphocyte leukemia. Assay used: immunoSEQ multiplex PCR; TCRdb lists only in-frame clones, some missing. Among 2,000 to 2,500 clones, roughly a fifth were seen once, and the ten largest hold around three quarters. The source material was peripheral blood mononuclear cells. These TCRs come from a man in his sixties with T-cell large granular lymphocyte leukemia. Some clones in this sample may be carry-over from other donors' samples. Each CDR3 is given with its conserved first and last residue. A D gene is named only where the DNA matches it firmly. Only some rows state a clone size, as once, few, many or a class for expanded clones.

j_call v_call d_call clone_size cdr3_nt cdr3_aa
TRBJ2-1 TRBV21-1 . . TGTGCCAGCAGCAAAAACACCAGCCTGAGCTCCTACAATGAGCAGTTCTTC CASSKNTSLSSYNEQFF
TRBJ2-1 TRBV28 . . TGTGCCAGCAGTCTAACTCGACTCGACAATGAGCAGTTCTTC CASSLTRLDNEQFF
TRBJ2-1 TRBV7-9 TRBD2 . TGTGCCAGCAGCTTAACTAGCGGGGGCTACAATGAGCAGTTCTTC CASSLTSGGYNEQFF
TRBJ2-7 TRBV2 . . TGTGCCAGCAGTGAAGCGCTTCCCGAGCAGTACTTC CASSEALPEQYF
TRBJ1-4 TRBV18 . few TGTGCCAGCTCACCCGGAGGTAGCGAAAAACTGTTTTTT CASSPGGSEKLFF
TRBJ1-1 TRBV29-1 . few TGCAGCTCCTTACAGGGCACTGAAGCTTTCTTT CSSLQGTEAFF
TRBJ1-1 TRBV6-6 . . TGTGCCAGCAGTTACCCTTCGGGGAACACTGAAGCTTTCTTT CASSYPSGNTEAFF
TRBJ1-5 TRBV9 . few TGTGCCAGCAGCGAGACACCTAATAGCAATCAGCCCCAGCATTTT CASSETPNSNQPQHF
TRBJ2-5 TRBV5-6 . . TGTGCCAGCAGCTTGGGAGGCCAAGAGACCCAGTACTTC CASSLGGQETQYF
TRBJ1-2 TRBV5-1 . once TGCGCCAGCAGTGCAGACGGACTAACAGGCTATGGCTACACCTTC CASSADGLTGYGYTF
TRBJ2-7 TRBV6-5 TRBD2 few TGTGCCAGCAGGAACGGGGGGGCCTACGAGCAGTACTTC CASRNGGAYEQYF
TRBJ1-2 TRBV6-1 TRBD1 few TGTGCCAGCAGTGCCCACAGGGGTGGCTACACCTTC CASSAHRGGYTF
TRBJ2-5 TRBV4-3 . once TGCGCCAGCAGCCCCAGCTCAAGCGCCAGGGAGACCCAGTACTTC CASSPSSSARETQYF
TRBJ2-5 TRBV7-9 TRBD1 . TGTGCCAGCAGATCCGGGACAGGGAAAGAGACCCAGTACTTC CASRSGTGKETQYF
TRBJ1-2 TRBV27 . few TGTGCCAGCAGAACAGACGGGGGCCGGGACTATGGCTACACCTTC CASRTDGGRDYGYTF
TRBJ1-1 TRBV5-1 . few TGCGCCAGCAGCTTCGGGGGGGGCTTCACTGAAGCTTTCTTT CASSFGGGFTEAFF
TRBJ2-1 TRBV18 . once TGTGCCAGCTCACCGGGGGGCAGAACCTCCTACAATGAGCAGTTCTTC CASSPGGRTSYNEQFF
TRBJ1-2 TRBV28 . . TGTGCCAGCAGAACTCAACAGGGTTGGTATGGCTACACCTTC CASRTQQGWYGYTF
TRBJ1-5 TRBV6-1 . few TGTGCCAGCAGTGAAGCGGCAGGGATCATCAATCAGCCCCAGCATTTT CASSEAAGIINQPQHF
TRBJ1-1 TRBV30 . . TGTGCCTGGAGCCCCCTCGGGGGGCGCTCGGGAGCTTTCTTT CAWSPLGGRSGAFF
TRBJ1-6 TRBV4-1 TRBD1 few TGCGCCAGCAGCCAAGAGGGACAGGGAATCAATTCACCCCTCCACTTT CASSQEGQGINSPLHF
TRBJ2-1 TRBV4-1 TRBD2 few TGCGCCAGCAGCAAAAGCCTAGCGGGCTCCTACAATGAGCAGTTCTTC CASSKSLAGSYNEQFF
TRBJ2-7 TRBV5-4 TRBD2 . TGTGCCAGCAGTACCGGGACTAGCGTAAACTCCTACGAGCAGTACTTC CASSTGTSVNSYEQYF
TRBJ2-3 TRBV19 TRBD2 few TGTGCCAGTAGCCTCGATTCTAGCGGGGGTCTTCGTGGCACAGATACGCAGTATTTT CASSLDSSGGLRGTDTQYF
TRBJ1-6 TRBV30 . . TGTGCCTGGAGGGCGGGACCTTATAATTCACCCCTCCACTTT CAWRAGPYNSPLHF
TRBJ2-7 TRBV6-5 TRBD2 . TGTGCCAGCCTGGGGGCGGGGGGAGGCGAGCAGTACTTC CASLGAGGGEQYF
TRBJ2-1 TRBV5-1 . . TGCGCCAGCAGCTTGGTTGTGGAGGATGAGCAGTTCTTC CASSLVVEDEQFF
TRBJ2-1 TRBV18 . . TGTGCCAGCTCACCTCCCGGGACCCGGTTCCAAAGAGAGCAGTTCTTC CASSPPGTRFQREQFF